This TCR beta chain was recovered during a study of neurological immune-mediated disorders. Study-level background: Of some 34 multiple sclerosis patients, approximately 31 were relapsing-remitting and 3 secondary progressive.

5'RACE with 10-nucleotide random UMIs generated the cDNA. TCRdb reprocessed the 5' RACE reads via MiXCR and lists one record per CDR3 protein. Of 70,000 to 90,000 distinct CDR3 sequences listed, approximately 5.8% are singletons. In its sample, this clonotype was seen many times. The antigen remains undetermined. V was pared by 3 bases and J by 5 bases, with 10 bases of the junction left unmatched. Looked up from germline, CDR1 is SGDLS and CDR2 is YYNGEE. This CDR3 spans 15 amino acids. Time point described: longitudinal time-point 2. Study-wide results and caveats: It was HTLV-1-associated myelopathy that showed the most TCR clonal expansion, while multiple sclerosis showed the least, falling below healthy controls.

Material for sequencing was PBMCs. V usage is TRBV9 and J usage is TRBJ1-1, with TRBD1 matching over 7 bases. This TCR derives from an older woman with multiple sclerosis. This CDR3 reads CASSAGNAGGTEAFF. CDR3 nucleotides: TGTGCCAGCAGCGCCGGGAATGCAGGGGGAACTGAAGCTTTCTTT.